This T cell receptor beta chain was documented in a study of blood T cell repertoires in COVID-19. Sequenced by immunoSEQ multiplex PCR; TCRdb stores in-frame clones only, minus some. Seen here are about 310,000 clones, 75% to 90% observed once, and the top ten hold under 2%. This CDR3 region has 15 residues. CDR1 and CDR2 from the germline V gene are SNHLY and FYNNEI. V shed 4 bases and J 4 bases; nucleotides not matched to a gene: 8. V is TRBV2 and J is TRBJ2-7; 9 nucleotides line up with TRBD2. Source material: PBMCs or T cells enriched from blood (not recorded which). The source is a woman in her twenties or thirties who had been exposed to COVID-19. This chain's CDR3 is CASSAIGGRGYEQYF. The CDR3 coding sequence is TGTGCCAGCAGTGCCATTGGCGGGAGGGGATACGAGCAGTACTTC.